A selection of T cell receptor beta chains follows, all from one sample in a study of tumor-infiltrating lymphocytes in oesophageal squamous cell carcinoma. TCRdb re-called the PCR reads with MiXCR, one entry per CDR3 protein. The sample lists approximately 11,000 distinct CDR3 sequences; roughly 52% were seen once. Sample: esophageal tumor tissue. These receptors were obtained from a female donor with esophageal squamous cell carcinoma. The CDR3 runs from the conserved cysteine through the conserved F or W. The D gene is left open where the match is weak. Some rows mark clone size as missing; the rest say once, few, many or name a class of expanded clone.

j_call v_call clone_size d_call cdr3_nt cdr3_aa
TRBJ2-3 TRBV7-4 . TRBD2 TGTGCCAGCAGCTCCCAACTAGCGGGCACAGATACGCAGTATTTT CASSSQLAGTDTQYF
TRBJ1-1 TRBV10-3 . . TGTGCCATCAGGGGGCGCGACACTGAAGCTTTCTTT CAIRGRDTEAFF
TRBJ2-7 TRBV6-6 . TRBD1 TGTGCCAGCATCCTGGGACAGAATTACTACGAGCAGTACTTC CASILGQNYYEQYF
TRBJ2-1 TRBV6-1 . . TGTGCCAGCAGTTACAAACTAGCTGGTGAGCAGTTGTTC CASSYKLAGEQLF
TRBJ2-1 TRBV11-2 few TRBD2 TGTGCCAGCAGCTCCCGTCTAGCGGGAGCTTACAATGAGCAGTTCTTC CASSSRLAGAYNEQFF
TRBJ1-6 TRBV7-2 . . TGTGCCAGCAGCTTATACTCACCCCTCCACTTT CASSLYSPLHF
TRBJ2-1 TRBV6-1 . . TGTGCCAGCAGTTTTGGGGGGCTCTCCTACGAGCAGTTCTTC CASSFGGLSYEQFF
TRBJ2-1 TRBV12-3/TRBV12-4 . TRBD2 TGTGCCAGCACCCAGAACGGGAGGGACGAGCAGTTCTTC CASTQNGRDEQFF
TRBJ2-3 TRBV5-1 many . TGCGCCAGCAGCTTGGATGTGGGCACAGATACGCAGTATTTT CASSLDVGTDTQYF
TRBJ1-1 TRBV6-1 medium-sized . TGTGCCAGCAGCGATACACGGACAGTTCTCATGAACACTGAAGCTTTCTTT CASSDTRTVLMNTEAFF
TRBJ2-5 TRBV6-5 . . TGTGCCAGCAGTTACGTATCTGGGTACCAAGAGACCCAGTACTTC CASSYVSGYQETQYF
TRBJ2-4 TRBV6-1 many TRBD2 TGTGCCAGCAGTGAACATATAGCGGGGGCCAACAATGAGCAGTACTTC CASSEHIAGANNEQYF
TRBJ2-1 TRBV6-4 . TRBD2 TGTGCCAGCAGTGACTCAACGGGAGGGCCGGTTGAGCAGTTCTTC CASSDSTGGPVEQFF
TRBJ2-1 TRBV7-6 large . TGTGCCAGCAGCGGACGGCAGGGGAGGTACAATGAGCAGTTCTTC CASSGRQGRYNEQFF
TRBJ2-3 TRBV6-6 . . TGTGCCAGCAGTTACTCCATCCTTTCAGATACGCAGTATTTT CASSYSILSDTQYF
TRBJ2-7 TRBV7-6 . . TGTGCCAGCAGCTTTAGCAGGGAGTTCTATGCGCAGTACTTC CASSFSREFYAQYF
TRBJ2-1 TRBV10-3 many TRBD2 TGTGCCATCAGTAGGACTAGCGGGGGGGATCTGTACTTC CAISRTSGGDLYF
TRBJ2-5 TRBV20-1 few . TGCAGTGCTAGAGGGGAGGCGGGGGAGACCCAGTACTTC CSARGEAGETQYF
TRBJ2-1 TRBV7-2 once . TGTGCCAGCAGCTCCGGACCCTTCAATGAGCAGTTCTTC CASSSGPFNEQFF
TRBJ1-2 TRBV7-9 medium-sized . TGTGCCAGCAGCTTAAAGGGAAACTATGGCTACACCTTC CASSLKGNYGYTF
TRBJ2-7 TRBV7-4 . . TGTGCCAGCAGCTTAGCAGGCACCGGCTACGAGCAGTACTTC CASSLAGTGYEQYF
TRBJ1-1 TRBV19 few . TGTGCCAGTAGTATAGGGGTCGGGACACTGAACACTGAAGCTTTCTTT CASSIGVGTLNTEAFF
TRBJ1-1 TRBV28 many TRBD1 TGTGCCAGCAGTTTAATGGACAGGTTTACTGAAGCTTTCTTT CASSLMDRFTEAFF
TRBJ1-5 TRBV12-3/TRBV12-4 . . TGTGCCAGCAGTTTAGCGGCGGCAGCGGGTCAGCCCCAGCATTTT CASSLAAAAGQPQHF